This TCR beta chain was sequenced during a study of T cell responses to AZD1222 COVID-19 vaccine (dated by TCRdb to the early 2020s). With regard to the full study: Because spike-specific TCR depth and breadth did not differ between the two schedules, AZD1222 recipients who got a second dose at roughly 4 weeks were pooled with those who got a second dose at roughly 12 weeks. TCR sequencing was performed for roughly 240 trial participants, of whom some 200 were given two doses of AZD1222 and some 26 were given two doses of MenACWY control vaccine. Trial participants were enrolled into age subgroups of 18-55, 56-69 and 70-plus years, which contained around 140, 26 and 57 TCR-sequenced participants, respectively. Results and caveats for the whole study, not just this receptor: The 56-69-year group was small, and its depth increase did not reach significance, likely because of low power. Vaccine-associated CD4 TCRs spanned the whole spike protein, with dominant responses in regions 160-218 and 743-854. Only five or six AZD1222 recipients were SARS-CoV-2 seropositive at baseline, limiting conclusions about previously exposed vaccinees. Because no day 14 peak-response samples were available, the repertoires could be characterized only after the peak T cell response. After two AZD1222 doses, spike-specific TCR breadth and depth were significantly higher than at day 0 and than in MenACWY recipients. Most participants were white British and females outnumbered males, and the authors suggested that clonal diversity may have been underestimated. Nearly half of unique spike-specific TCRs reportedly recognized epitopes outside regions mutated in the B.1.351 and B.1.1.7 variants.

With respect to this clone: Which antigen it targets is not known. Base-call qualities are not available, and no considerably larger clone is one nucleotide away.

Per the publication, the time point label means: baseline before first vaccination. Vaccinee samples were obtained from the UK trials COV001 and COV002, which included a single-blind randomized controlled phase 2/3 trial of AZD1222 (ChAdOx1 nCoV-19) in healthy adults. For TCRbeta chain sequencing, PBMC samples from trial participants were taken at day 0 and at day 28 after the second dose. The CDR3 regions of human TCRbeta chains were subjected to immunosequencing. The study's own analysis went as follows. Repertoire TCRs were checked for matches against a reference library of SARS-CoV-2-specific TCRs that had been generated using the MIRA antigen-specificity platform. Breadth meant the fraction of unique TCRs that were SARS-CoV-2-associated, whereas depth meant the fraction of total T cells that were SARS-CoV-2-associated. Using the MIRA data, each spike-specific TCR was assigned both to the spike region to which the TCR was reactive and to a CD4 or CD8 class. Log10-transformed breadth and depth values were compared by one-way ANOVA with Sidak's multiple comparisons tests. TCRdb retrieved this table from immuneACCESS and kept in-frame rearrangements only. Not all clones are present; in checked studies, unresolved V genes account for under half, and no reason is known for the remainder. Clone size and V and J calls were adopted from that table, with D and trimming inferred from the DNA. A total of approximately 120,000 clones appear in this sample, about 90% of them only once. Over 6.5% of the sample goes to the ten largest clones.

This TCR came from an adult in good health. The sequences come from peripheral blood, collected on day 0 of AZD1222 vaccination.

The CDR3 is CASSYVGAAYEQYF. The nucleotides read TGTGCCAGCAGTTATGTAGGGGCGGCCTACGAGCAGTACTTC. The chain couples TRBV6-2 or TRBV6-3 to TRBJ2-7; a tentative D match to TRBD1 spans 5 bases. For CDR1 and CDR2, the germline V gene lists MNHEY and SVGEGT. There are 14 amino acids in the CDR3, from cysteine to phenylalanine inclusive. The only DNA kept is the CDR3, 42 bases in frame from the first base. The V end loses 3 bases and the J end loses 2 bases, and a stretch of 11 bases separates them.